The TCR beta chain described here comes from a study of blood T cell repertoires in COVID-19. Study-wide context: The United States, Italy and Spain provided the acute and convalescent COVID-19 samples. PBMCs, B-cell-depleted T cells, or T cells were the source of the cDNA or gDNA that made up the material.

Authors' methods: Researchers report that nucleated cell counts were estimated from reference gene primer amplification. Only in-frame clones appear in the TCRdb table, and some are missing; sequencing was by immunoSEQ multiplex PCR. V, J and clone size reflect that table, while D and trimming were determined from the DNA. The table shows some 150,000 clones, with approximately 84% occurring only once. The sample holds a few counts of this clone. CDR3 size: 17 residues. The V gene end was trimmed by 4 bases and the J gene end by 3 bases; junction bases not matched to a gene: 11. Germline CDR1 and CDR2: MNHNS and SASEGT.

What was sequenced was peripheral blood. This sequence was found in an elderly woman with acute or convalescent COVID-19. This sequence joins TRBV6-1 and TRBJ1-2, with 10 bases fitting TRBD1. The CDR3 sequence is CASSARDRGFVDYGYTF. DNA of the CDR3: TGTGCCAGCAGTGCCCGGGACAGGGGATTCGTAGACTATGGCTACACCTTC.